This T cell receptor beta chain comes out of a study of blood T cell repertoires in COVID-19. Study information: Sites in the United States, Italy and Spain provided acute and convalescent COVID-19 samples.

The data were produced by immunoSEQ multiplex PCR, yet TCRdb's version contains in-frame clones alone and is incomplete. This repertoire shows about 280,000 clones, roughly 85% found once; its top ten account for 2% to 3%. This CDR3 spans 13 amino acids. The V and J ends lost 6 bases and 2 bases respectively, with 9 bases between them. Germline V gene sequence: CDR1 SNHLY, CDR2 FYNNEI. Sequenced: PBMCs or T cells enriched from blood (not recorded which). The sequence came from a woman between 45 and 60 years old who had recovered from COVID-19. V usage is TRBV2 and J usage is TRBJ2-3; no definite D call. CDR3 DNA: TGTGCCAGCAGCAGAAACCCCACAGATACGCAGTATTTT. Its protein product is CASSRNPTDTQYF. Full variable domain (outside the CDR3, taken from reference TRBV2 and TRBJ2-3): EPEVTQTPSHQVTQMGQEVILRCVPISNHLYFYWYRQILGQKVEFLVSFYNNEISEKSEIFDDQFSVERPDGSNFTLKIRSTKLEDSAMYFCASSRNPTDTQYFGPGTRLTVL.